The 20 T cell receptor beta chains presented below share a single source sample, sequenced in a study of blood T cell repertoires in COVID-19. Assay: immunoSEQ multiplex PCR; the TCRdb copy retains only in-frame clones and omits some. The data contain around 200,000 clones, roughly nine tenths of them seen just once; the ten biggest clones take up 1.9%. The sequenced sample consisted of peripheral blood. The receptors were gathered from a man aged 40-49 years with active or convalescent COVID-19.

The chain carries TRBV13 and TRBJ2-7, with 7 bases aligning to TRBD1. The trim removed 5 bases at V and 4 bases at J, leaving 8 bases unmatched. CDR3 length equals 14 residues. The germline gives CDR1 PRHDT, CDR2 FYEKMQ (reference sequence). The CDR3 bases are TGTGCCAGCAGCCCCCTGACAGGGCCATACGAGCAGTACTTC. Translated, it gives CASSPLTGPYEQYF.

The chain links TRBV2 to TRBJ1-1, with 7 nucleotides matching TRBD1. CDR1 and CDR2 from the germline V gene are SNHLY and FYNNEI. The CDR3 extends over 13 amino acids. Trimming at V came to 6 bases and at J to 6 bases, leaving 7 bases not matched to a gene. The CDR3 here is CASRAGGWAEAFF. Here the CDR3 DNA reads TGTGCCAGCAGGGCAGGGGGATGGGCTGAAGCTTTCTTT. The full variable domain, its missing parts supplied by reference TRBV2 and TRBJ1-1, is EPEVTQTPSHQVTQMGQEVILRCVPISNHLYFYWYRQILGQKVEFLVSFYNNEISEKSEIFDDQFSVERPDGSNFTLKIRSTKLEDSAMYFCASRAGGWAEAFFGQGTRLTVV.

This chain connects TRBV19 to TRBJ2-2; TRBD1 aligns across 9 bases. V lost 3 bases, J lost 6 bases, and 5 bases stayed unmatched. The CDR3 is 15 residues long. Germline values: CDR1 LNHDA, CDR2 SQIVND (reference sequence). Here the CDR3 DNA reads TGTGCCAGTAGTATGGGACAGGGTACGGCCGGGGAGCTGTTTTTT. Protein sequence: CASSMGQGTAGELFF.

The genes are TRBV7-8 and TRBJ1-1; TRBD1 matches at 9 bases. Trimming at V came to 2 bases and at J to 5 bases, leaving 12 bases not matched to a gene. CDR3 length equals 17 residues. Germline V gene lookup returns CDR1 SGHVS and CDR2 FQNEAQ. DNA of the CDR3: TGTGCCAGCAGCTTACGGAGCCCGGGACAGGGAAGTACTGAAGCTTTCTTT. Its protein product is CASSLRSPGQGSTEAFF.

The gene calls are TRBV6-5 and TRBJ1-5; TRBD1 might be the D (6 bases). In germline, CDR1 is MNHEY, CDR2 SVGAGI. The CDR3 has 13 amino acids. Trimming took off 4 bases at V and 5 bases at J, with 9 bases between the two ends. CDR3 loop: CASSSTGYQPQHF. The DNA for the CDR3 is TGTGCCAGCAGTTCAACAGGGTATCAGCCCCAGCATTTT.

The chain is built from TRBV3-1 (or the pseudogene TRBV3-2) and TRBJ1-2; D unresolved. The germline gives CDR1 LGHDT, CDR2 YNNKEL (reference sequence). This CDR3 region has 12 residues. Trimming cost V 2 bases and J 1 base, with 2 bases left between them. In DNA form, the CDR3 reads TGTGCCAGCAGCCAATATAACTATGGCTACACCTTC. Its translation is CASSQYNYGYTF.

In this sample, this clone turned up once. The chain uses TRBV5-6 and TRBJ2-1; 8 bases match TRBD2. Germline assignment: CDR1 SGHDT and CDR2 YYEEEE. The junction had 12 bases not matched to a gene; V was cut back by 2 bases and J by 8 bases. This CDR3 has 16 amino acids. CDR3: CASSFWTGGVSDEQFF. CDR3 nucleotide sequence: TGTGCCAGCAGCTTCTGGACGGGAGGGGTCAGCGATGAGCAGTTCTTC.

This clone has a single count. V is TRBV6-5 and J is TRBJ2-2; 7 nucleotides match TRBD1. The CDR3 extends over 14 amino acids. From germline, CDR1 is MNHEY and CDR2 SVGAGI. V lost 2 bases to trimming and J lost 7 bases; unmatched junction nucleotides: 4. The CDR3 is CASSYTGADGELFF. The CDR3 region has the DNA TGTGCCAGCAGTTACACAGGGGCGGACGGGGAGCTGTTTTTT.

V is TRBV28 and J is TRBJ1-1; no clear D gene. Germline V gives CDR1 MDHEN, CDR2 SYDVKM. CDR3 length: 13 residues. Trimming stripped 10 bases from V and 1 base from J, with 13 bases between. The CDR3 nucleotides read TGTGCCACCCAAGCCCCGCAGAACACTGAAGCTTTCTTT. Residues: CATQAPQNTEAFF. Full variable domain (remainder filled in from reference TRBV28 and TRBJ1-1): DVKVTQSSRYLVKRTGEKVFLECVQDMDHENMFWYRQDPGLGLRLIYFSYDVKMKEKGDIPEGYSVSREKKERFSLILESASTNQTSMYLCATQAPQNTEAFFGQGTRLTVV.

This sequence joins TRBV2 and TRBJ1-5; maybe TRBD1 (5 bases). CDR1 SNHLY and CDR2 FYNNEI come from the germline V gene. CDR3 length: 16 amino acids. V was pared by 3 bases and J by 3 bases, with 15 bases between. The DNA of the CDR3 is TGTGCCAGCAGTGAGGAAAGACAGACCGTCAATCAGCCCCAGCATTTT. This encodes CASSEERQTVNQPQHF.

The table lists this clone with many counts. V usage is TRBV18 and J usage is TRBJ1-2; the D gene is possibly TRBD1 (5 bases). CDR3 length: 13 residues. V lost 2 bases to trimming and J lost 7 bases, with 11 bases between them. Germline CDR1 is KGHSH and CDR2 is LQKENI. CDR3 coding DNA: TGTGCCAGCTCACCAGCGGGGCGAGGTGGCTACACCTTC. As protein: CASSPAGRGGYTF.

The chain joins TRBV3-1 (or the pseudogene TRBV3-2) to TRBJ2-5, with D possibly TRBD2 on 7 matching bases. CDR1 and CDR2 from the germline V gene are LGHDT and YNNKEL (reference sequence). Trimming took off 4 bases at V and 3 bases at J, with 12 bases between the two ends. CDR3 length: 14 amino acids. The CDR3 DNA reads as TGTGCCAGCAGCCTTTTAGGGGGGGAAGAGACCCAGTACTTC. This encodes CASSLLGGEETQYF.

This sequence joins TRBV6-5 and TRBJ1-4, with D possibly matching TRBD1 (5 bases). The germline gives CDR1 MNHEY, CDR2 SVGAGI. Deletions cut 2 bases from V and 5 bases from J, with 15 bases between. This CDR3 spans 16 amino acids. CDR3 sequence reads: CASSYAQGGTNEKLFF. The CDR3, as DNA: TGTGCCAGCAGTTACGCCCAGGGAGGAACCAATGAAAAACTGTTTTTT.

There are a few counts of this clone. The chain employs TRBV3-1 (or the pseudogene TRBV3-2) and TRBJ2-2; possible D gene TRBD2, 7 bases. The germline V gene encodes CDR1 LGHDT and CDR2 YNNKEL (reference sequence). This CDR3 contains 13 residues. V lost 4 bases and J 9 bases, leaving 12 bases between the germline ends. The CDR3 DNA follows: TGTGCCAGCAGCCGGGGGGGGGCACGGGAGCTGTTTTTT. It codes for CASSRGGARELFF.

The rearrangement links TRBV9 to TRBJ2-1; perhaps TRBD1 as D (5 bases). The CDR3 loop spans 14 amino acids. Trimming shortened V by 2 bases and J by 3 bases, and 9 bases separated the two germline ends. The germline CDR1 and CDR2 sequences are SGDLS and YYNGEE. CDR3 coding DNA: TGTGCCAGCAGCGTCCAGGGAAACTACAATGAGCAGTTCTTC. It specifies CASSVQGNYNEQFF.

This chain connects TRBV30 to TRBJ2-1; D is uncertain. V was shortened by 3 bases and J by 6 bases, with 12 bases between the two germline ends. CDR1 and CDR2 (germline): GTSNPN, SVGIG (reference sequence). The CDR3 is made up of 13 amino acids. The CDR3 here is CAWSPGSVNEQFF. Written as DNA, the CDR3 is TGTGCCTGGAGCCCCGGGTCGGTCAATGAGCAGTTCTTC.

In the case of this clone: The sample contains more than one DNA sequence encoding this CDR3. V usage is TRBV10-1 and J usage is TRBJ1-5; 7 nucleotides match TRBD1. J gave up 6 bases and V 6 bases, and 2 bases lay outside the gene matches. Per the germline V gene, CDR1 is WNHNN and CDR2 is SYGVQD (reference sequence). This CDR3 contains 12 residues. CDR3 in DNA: TGCGCCAGCAGCGAGGGGGCTCAGCCCCAGCATTTT. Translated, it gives CASSEGAQPQHF.

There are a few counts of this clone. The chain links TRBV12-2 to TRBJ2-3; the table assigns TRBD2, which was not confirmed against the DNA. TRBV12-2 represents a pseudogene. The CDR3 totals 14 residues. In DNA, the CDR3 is TGTGCAAGTCGCTTCCCGGGGGGCACAGATACGCAGTATTTT. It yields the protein CASRFPGGTDTQYF.

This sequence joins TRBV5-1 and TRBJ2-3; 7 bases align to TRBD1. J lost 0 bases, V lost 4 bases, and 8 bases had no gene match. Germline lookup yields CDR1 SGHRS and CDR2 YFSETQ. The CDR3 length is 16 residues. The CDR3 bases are TGCGCCAGCAGCGCAGGACAGGTCCCTAGCACAGATACGCAGTATTTT. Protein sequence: CASSAGQVPSTDTQYF.

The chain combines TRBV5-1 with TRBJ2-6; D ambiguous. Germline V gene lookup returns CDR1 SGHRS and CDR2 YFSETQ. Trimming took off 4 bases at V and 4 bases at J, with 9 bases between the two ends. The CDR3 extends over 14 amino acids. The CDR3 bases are TGCGCCAGCAGCGTGCGTAACGGGGCCAACGTCCTGACTTTC. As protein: CASSVRNGANVLTF.